The source of this T cell receptor beta chain is a study of blood T cell repertoires in COVID-19. Study overall: Specimens from acute and convalescent COVID-19 originated in the United States, Italy and Spain.

CDR3 length equals 15 residues. Germline CDR1 and CDR2: LGHDT and YNNKEL (reference sequence). The V and J ends lost 4 bases and 2 bases, in that order; junction bases with no gene match: 5. Concerning this clone: At the DNA level, this CDR3 is encoded by other sequences in the same sample as well.

Data came from immunoSEQ multiplex PCR; TCRdb stores just in-frame clones and leaves some out. The sample lists roughly 160,000 clones, 75% to 90% occurring once. The genes are TRBV3-1 (or the pseudogene TRBV3-2) and TRBJ2-3; 8 bases map to TRBD2. The clonotype originates from a woman in her sixties or seventies with acute or convalescent COVID-19. The sample was peripheral blood. The CDR3 sequence: CASSPRGGLTDTQYF. CDR3 nucleotide sequence: TGTGCCAGCAGCCCCCGGGGGGGCCTCACAGATACGCAGTATTTT.